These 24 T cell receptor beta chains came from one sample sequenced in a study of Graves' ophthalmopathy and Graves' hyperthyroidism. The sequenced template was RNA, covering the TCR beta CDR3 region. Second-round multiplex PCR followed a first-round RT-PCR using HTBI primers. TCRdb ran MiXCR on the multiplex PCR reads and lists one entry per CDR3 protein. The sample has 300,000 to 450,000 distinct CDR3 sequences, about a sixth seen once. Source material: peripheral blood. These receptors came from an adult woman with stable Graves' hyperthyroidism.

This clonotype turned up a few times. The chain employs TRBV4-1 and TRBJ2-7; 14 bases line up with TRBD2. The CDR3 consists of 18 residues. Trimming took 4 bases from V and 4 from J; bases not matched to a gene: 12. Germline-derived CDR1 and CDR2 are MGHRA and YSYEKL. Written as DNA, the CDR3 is TGCGCCAGCAGCCGGGGACTAGCGGGAGCTTGGGCCGCATACGAGCAGTACTTC. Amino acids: CASSRGLAGAWAAYEQYF.

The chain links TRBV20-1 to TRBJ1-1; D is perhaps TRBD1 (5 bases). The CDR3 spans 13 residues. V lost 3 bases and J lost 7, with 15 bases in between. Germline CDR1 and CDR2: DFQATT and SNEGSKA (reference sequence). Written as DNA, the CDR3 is TGCAGTGCTAGCCGTCCGTCAGGGAATGAAGCTTTCTTT. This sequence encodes CSASRPSGNEAFF.

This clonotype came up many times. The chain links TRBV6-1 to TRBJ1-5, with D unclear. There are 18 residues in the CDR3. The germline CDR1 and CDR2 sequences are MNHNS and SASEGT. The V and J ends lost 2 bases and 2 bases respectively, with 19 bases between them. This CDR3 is CASSEFRVRVYGNQPQHF. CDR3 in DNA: TGTGCCAGCAGTGAATTTCGGGTGCGGGTTTACGGCAATCAGCCCCAGCATTTT.

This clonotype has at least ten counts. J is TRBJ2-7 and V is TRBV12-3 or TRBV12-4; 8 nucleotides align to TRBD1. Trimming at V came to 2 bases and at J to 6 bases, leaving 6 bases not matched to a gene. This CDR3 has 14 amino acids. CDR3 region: CASSLQGTGSEQYF. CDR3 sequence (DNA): TGTGCCAGCAGTTTACAGGGGACAGGATCCGAGCAGTACTTC.

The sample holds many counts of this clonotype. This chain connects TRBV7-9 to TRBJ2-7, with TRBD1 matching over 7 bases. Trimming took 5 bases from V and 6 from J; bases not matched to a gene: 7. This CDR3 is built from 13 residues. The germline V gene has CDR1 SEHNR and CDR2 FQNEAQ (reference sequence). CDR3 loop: CASSHRDRVEQYF. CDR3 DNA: TGTGCCAGCAGCCATCGGGACAGAGTCGAGCAGTACTTC.

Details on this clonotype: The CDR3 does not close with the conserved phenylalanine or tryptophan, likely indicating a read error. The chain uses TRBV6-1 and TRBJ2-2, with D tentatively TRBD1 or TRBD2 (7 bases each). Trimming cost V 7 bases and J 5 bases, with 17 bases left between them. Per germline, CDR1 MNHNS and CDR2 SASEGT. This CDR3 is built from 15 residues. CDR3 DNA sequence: TGTGCCAGCAAGCGGGGACAGACGGGGACCGGGGAGCTGTTTCTT. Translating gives CASKRGQTGTGELFL.

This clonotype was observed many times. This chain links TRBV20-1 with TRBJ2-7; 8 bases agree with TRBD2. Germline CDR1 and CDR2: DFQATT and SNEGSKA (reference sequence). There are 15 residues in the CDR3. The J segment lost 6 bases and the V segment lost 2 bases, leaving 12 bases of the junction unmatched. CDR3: CSARRAGDFYGEQYF. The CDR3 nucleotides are TGCAGTGCTAGACGAGCGGGAGATTTTTACGGCGAGCAGTACTTC.

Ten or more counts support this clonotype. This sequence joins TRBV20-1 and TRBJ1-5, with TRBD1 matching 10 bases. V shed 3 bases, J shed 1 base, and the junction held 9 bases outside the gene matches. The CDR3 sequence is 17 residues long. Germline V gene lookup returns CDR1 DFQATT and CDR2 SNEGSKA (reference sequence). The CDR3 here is CSARLTGGSGSNQPQHF. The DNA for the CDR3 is TGCAGTGCTAGGTTGACAGGGGGCAGTGGAAGCAATCAGCCCCAGCATTTT.

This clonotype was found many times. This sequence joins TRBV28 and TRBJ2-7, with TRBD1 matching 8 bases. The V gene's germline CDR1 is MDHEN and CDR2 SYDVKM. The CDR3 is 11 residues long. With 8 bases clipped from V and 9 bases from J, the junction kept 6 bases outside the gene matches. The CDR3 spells CASRTGSVQYF. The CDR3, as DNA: TGTGCCAGCCGGACAGGGTCTGTGCAGTACTTC.

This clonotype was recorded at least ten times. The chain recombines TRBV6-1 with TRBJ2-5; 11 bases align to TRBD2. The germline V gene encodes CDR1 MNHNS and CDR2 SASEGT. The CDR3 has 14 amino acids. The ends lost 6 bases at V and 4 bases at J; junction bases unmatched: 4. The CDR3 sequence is CASRLAGVVETQYF. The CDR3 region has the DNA TGTGCCAGCAGACTAGCGGGAGTAGTAGAGACCCAGTACTTC.

CDR3 protein: CASSTQGQESSYEQYF. The CDR3 DNA follows: TGTGCCAGCAGCACGCAGGGACAGGAGAGCTCCTACGAGCAGTACTTC. This chain connects TRBV6-1 to TRBJ2-7; 8 bases map to TRBD1. V lost 6 bases, J lost 0 bases, and 10 bases stayed unmatched. The CDR3 has 16 amino acids. CDR1 MNHNS and CDR2 SASEGT come from the germline V gene.

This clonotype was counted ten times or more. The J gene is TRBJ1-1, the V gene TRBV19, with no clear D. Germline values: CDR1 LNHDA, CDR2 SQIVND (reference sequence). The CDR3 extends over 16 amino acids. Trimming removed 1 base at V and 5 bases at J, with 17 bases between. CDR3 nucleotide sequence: TGTGCCAGTAGTATAGGGGCGGGAATTGATGGAACTGAAGCTTTCTTT. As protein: CASSIGAGIDGTEAFF.

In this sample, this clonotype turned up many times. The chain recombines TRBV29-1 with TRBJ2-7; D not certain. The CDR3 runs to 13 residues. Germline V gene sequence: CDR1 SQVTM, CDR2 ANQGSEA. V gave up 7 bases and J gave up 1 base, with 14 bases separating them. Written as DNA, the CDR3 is TGCAGCGCGATAGACAACTTATCCTACGAGCAGTACTTC. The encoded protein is CSAIDNLSYEQYF.

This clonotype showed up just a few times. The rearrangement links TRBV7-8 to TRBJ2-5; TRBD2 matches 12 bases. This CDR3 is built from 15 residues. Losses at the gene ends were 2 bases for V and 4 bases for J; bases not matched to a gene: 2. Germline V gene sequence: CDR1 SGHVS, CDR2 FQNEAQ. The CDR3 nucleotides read TGTGCCAGCAGCTTATCGACTAGCGGGGGAGAGACCCAGTACTTC. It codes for CASSLSTSGGETQYF.

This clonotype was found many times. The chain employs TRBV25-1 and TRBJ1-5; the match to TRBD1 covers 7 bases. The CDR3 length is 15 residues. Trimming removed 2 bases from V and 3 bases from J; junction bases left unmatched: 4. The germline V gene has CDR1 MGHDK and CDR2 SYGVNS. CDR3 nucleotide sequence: TGTGCCAGCAGTGAAGCTACAGGGGTCAATCAGCCCCAGCATTTT. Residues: CASSEATGVNQPQHF. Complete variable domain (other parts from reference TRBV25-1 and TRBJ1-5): EADIYQTPRYLVIGTGKKITLECSQTMGHDKMYWYQQDPGMELHLIHYSYGVNSTEKGDLSSESTVSRIRTEHFPLTLESARPSHTSQYLCASSEATGVNQPQHFGDGTRLSIL.

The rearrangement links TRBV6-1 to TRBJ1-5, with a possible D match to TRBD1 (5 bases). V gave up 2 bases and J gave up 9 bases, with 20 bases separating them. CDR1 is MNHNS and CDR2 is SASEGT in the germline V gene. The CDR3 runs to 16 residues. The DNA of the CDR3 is TGTGCCAGCAGTGAAATTGGGAGGGACCCATCACGGCCCCAGCATTTT. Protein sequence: CASSEIGRDPSRPQHF.

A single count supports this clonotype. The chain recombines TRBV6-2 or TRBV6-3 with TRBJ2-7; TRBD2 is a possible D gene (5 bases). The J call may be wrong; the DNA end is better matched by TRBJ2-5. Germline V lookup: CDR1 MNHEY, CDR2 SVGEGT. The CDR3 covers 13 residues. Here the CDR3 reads CASSYPSGETQYF. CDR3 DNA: TGTGCCAGCAGTTACCCGTCGGGGGAGACCCAGTACTTC.

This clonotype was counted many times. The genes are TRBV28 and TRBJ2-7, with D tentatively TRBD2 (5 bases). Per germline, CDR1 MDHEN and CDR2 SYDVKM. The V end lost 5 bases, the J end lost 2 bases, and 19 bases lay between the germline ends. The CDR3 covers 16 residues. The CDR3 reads CASSPRGSAEAYEQYF. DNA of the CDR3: TGTGCCAGCAGTCCCCGCGGATCAGCGGAGGCCTACGAGCAGTACTTC. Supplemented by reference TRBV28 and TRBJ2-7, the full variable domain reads DVKVTQSSRYLVKRTGEKVFLECVQDMDHENMFWYRQDPGLGLRLIYFSYDVKMKEKGDIPEGYSVSREKKERFSLILESASTNQTSMYLCASSPRGSAEAYEQYFGPGTRLTVT.

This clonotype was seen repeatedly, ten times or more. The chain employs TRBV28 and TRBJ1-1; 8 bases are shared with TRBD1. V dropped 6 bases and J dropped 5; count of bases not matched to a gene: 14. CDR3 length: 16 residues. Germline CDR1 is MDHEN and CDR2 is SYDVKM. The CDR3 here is CASRLQGVLSETEAFF. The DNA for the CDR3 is TGTGCCAGCAGGTTACAGGGGGTCCTTAGTGAAACTGAAGCTTTCTTT.

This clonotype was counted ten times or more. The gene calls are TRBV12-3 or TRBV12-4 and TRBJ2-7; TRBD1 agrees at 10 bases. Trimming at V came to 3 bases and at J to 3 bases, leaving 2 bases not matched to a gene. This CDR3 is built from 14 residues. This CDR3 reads CASSFGQGVYEQYF. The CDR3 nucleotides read TGTGCCAGCAGTTTCGGACAGGGGGTCTACGAGCAGTACTTC.

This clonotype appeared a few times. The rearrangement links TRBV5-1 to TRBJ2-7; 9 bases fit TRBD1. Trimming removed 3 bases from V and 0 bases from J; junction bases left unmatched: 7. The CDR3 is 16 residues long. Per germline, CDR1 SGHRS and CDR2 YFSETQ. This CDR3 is CASSSTGGSSSYEQYF. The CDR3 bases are TGCGCCAGCAGCTCTACAGGGGGCTCTAGCTCCTACGAGCAGTACTTC.

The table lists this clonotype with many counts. The CDR3 DNA follows: TGTGCCAGCAGCGGGACAGGGCCTACCGGGGAGCTGTTTTTT. This sequence encodes CASSGTGPTGELFF. V usage is TRBV5-5 and J usage is TRBJ2-2; 9 bases agree with TRBD1. The CDR3 extends over 14 amino acids. Germline trimming cut 4 bases from V and 5 bases from J; bases unmatched to any gene: 3. In germline, CDR1 is SGHKS, CDR2 YYEKEE (reference sequence).

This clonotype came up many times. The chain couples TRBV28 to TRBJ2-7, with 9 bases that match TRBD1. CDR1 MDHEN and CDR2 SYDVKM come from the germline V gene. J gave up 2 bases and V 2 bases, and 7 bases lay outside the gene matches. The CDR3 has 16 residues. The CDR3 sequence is CASSLVPGTGPYEQYF. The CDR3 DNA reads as TGTGCCAGCAGTTTAGTCCCCGGGACAGGGCCCTACGAGCAGTACTTC.

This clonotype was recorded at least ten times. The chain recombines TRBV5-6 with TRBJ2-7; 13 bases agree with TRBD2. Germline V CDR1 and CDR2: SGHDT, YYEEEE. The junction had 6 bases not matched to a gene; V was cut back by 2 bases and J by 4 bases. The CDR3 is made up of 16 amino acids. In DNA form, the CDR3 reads TGTGCCAGCAGCTTACTGACTAGCGGGAGGAGGTACGAGCAGTACTTC. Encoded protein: CASSLLTSGRRYEQYF.